In this sample, the clone carrying this T cell receptor (beta chain) turned up many times. This entry comes from a study of human T cells and chemical hapten exposure. Indicated time point: healthy volunteer bleed at 6 weeks. It was from unfractionated whole blood that total RNA was extracted. TCRdb reanalysed the RACE reads using MiXCR and keeps one entry per CDR3 protein. The sample records 60,000 to 90,000 distinct CDR3 sequences, about 8.6% being singletons. Trimming stripped 6 bases from V and 2 bases from J, with 14 bases between. From germline, CDR1 is DFQATT and CDR2 SNEGSKA (reference sequence). This CDR3 is built from 13 residues.

Sequenced: whole blood. The source is a female donor in good health. Some clones in this sample may be carry-over from other donors' samples. V and J are TRBV20-1 and TRBJ2-7; D is perhaps TRBD1 (5 bases). CDR3 nucleotide sequence: TGCAGTGCCCGGCGGTCGGACACCTACGAGCAGTACTTC. Translating it yields CSARRSDTYEQYF.